This entry describes one T cell receptor (beta chain). The data originate from a study of control samples from healthy donors and cancer patients. Germline V gene data show CDR1 as KGHSH and CDR2 as LQKENI. CDR3 length: 15 amino acids. V gave up 0 bases and J gave up 5 bases, with 10 bases separating them. Some clones are missing from TCRdb's copy, which holds only in-frame ones; the method was immunoSEQ multiplex PCR. The table lists some 120,000 clones, around 89% of them singletons, with approximately 1.1% in the top ten. Sequenced: PBMCs. The receptor's source is a woman between 45 and 65 years old with colorectal cancer. This chain links TRBV18 with TRBJ2-2; D gene uncertain. The CDR3 reads CASSPPWAETGELFF. The CDR3 DNA sequence: TGTGCCAGCTCACCACCGTGGGCGGAAACCGGGGAGCTGTTTTTT.